A selection of T cell receptor beta chains follows, all from one sample in a study of OX40 agonist ivuxolimab in advanced cancers. Only in-frame clones appear in the TCRdb table, and some are missing; sequencing was by immunoSEQ multiplex PCR. Of roughly 30,000 clones in the sample, approximately 91% were seen once. The material sequenced was CD4+ or CD8+ T cells sorted from blood, taken in a trial of the OX40 agonist ivuxolimab. The origin of the receptors is an adult with an advanced solid tumor such as melanoma, head and neck, liver or kidney cancer. CDR3s include the opening cysteine and the closing phenylalanine or tryptophan. D genes are given only for firm matches. Clone size is not always given. Where it is, it says once, few, many or a class for expanded clones.

>TRBJ1-6|-|TRBV4-1|TRBD1
TGCGCCAGCAGCCAGGACAGGGGGTTTGAATCACCCCTCCACTTT
CASSQDRGFESPLHF
>TRBJ2-3|-|TRBV2|-
TGTGCCAGCAGTCCAAACGCCGGAATGCAGGGCCCCACAGATACGCAGTATTTT
CASSPNAGMQGPTDTQYF
>TRBJ2-3|-|TRBV5-1|TRBD1
TGCGCCAGCAGCCCGGCAGGGACAGGGGGCCCCACAGATACGCAGTATTTT
CASSPAGTGGPTDTQYF
>TRBJ2-3|-|TRBV27|TRBD2
TGTGCCAGCAACCAAGGGACTAGCGGGGGGGCCGGGGCGACATATATTACAGATACGCAGTATTTT
CASNQGTSGGAGATYITDTQYF
>TRBJ2-7|-|TRBV7-8|-
TGTGCCAGCAGCCCCTCGGGATGGGAGCAGTACTTC
CASSPSGWEQYF
>TRBJ2-1|-|TRBV5-1|-
TGCGCCAGCAGCTTCAGCGGTAGCGGCCTAATAGGGCAGTTCTTC
CASSFSGSGLIGQFF
>TRBJ2-1|-|TRBV11-2|-
TGTGCCAGCAGCTTAACCTTAGCGGCCTACAATGAGCAGTTCTTC
CASSLTLAAYNEQFF
>TRBJ2-7|-|TRBV27|-
TGTGCCAGCAGTGACCTGGGACACAGCTCCTACGAGCAGTACTTC
CASSDLGHSSYEQYF
>TRBJ1-1|-|TRBV5-5|-
TGTGCCAGCAGCGGGTTGATGACAGGCACTGAAGCTTTCTTT
CASSGLMTGTEAFF
>TRBJ1-1|-|TRBV30|-
TGTGCCTGGAGTAGCGGTCTGGGTTCGAACACTGAAGCTTTCTTT
CAWSSGLGSNTEAFF
>TRBJ2-7|-|TRBV4-1|-
TGCGCCAGCAGCCAAGAAGATCGAGACTACGAGCAGTACTTC
CASSQEDRDYEQYF
>TRBJ2-7|-|TRBV30|TRBD2
TGTGCCTGGAGTGATGAGGGGAGGGTGCAGTACTTC
CAWSDEGRVQYF
>TRBJ2-7|-|TRBV5-1|TRBD1
TGCGCCAGCAGCTTGGATTCAGGGGGCTGGTACGAGCAGTACTTC
CASSLDSGGWYEQYF
>TRBJ2-5|-|TRBV7-6|-
TGTGCCAGCAGCAAGATAAAAGAGACCCAGTACTTC
CASSKIKETQYF
>TRBJ2-3|-|TRBV4-3|TRBD2
TGCGCCAGCAGCCGAGTAGCGGGAGGTCGTAGCACAGATACGCAGTATTTT
CASSRVAGGRSTDTQYF
>TRBJ2-1|-|TRBV4-1|-
TGCGCCAGCAGCCAAGTAGGGAGGCGACCGGCTGGGAATGAGCAGTTCTTC
CASSQVGRRPAGNEQFF
>TRBJ1-1|-|TRBV4-1|-
TGCGCCAGCAGCCCCGGGACAATGTATGAAGCTTTCTTT
CASSPGTMYEAFF
>TRBJ2-4|-|TRBV7-9|TRBD1
TGTGCCAGCAGCACGACAGGGGAGTTTTTTCAGTACTTC
CASSTTGEFFQYF
>TRBJ2-7|-|TRBV5-1|-
TGCGCCAGCAGCTTGGCGTCCCCCTACGAGCAGTACTTC
CASSLASPYEQYF
>TRBJ2-7|-|TRBV9|-
TGTGCCAGCAGCGTTGACATGAGCTCCTACGAGCAGTACTTC
CASSVDMSSYEQYF
>TRBJ2-1|-|TRBV9|TRBD2
TGTGCCAGCACCCCTTTCGCTAGCGGGGGCAATGAGCAGTTCTTC
CASTPFASGGNEQFF
>TRBJ1-1|-|TRBV15|-
TGTGCCACAGTGGGAAGAGGGACTGAAGCTTTCTTT
CATVGRGTEAFF
>TRBJ1-1|-|TRBV7-3|-
TGTGCCAGCAGCTTTGGTGGCAGGGAGACGACTGAAGCTTTCTTT
CASSFGGRETTEAFF
>TRBJ1-3|-|TRBV5-1|TRBD1
TGCGCCAGCAGCCCGACAGGGAGCTCTGGAAACACCATATATTTT
CASSPTGSSGNTIYF
>TRBJ1-3|-|TRBV7-9|TRBD1
TGTGCCAGCAGCTTAGCCGGGACAGAAGACACCATATATTTT
CASSLAGTEDTIYF
>TRBJ2-5|-|TRBV6-6|-
TGTGCCAGCAGTTTCCTACCGACAGTCCAAGAGACCCAGTACTTC
CASSFLPTVQETQYF
>TRBJ1-1|medium-sized|TRBV7-9|-
TGTGCCAGCAGCTTAGGGGCCGGGACCGGGGTTGGGCTCTTT
CASSLGAGTGVGLF
>TRBJ2-3|-|TRBV21-1|-
TGTGCCAGCAGCAAAGAGGAAAGGGGGCACAACACAGATACGCAGTATTTT
CASSKEERGHNTDTQYF
>TRBJ2-7|-|TRBV2|-
TGTGCCAGCAGCCAGGTTACCTACGAGCAGTACTTC
CASSQVTYEQYF
>TRBJ2-1|-|TRBV9|-
TGTGCCAGCAGCGTAGGGGGGGAGGATGAGCAGTTCTTC
CASSVGGEDEQFF
>TRBJ1-5|once|TRBV6-5|-
TGTGCCAGCAGTTACGGGGCAGGGAGCAATCAGCCCCAGCATTTT
CASSYGAGSNQPQHF
>TRBJ2-1|-|TRBV7-6|TRBD2
TGTGCCAGCAGCTTAGAACGCAGCGGGAGTGGCGATGAGCAGTTCTTC
CASSLERSGSGDEQFF
>TRBJ2-1|-|TRBV4-3|TRBD1
TGCGCCAGCAGCCAAGAAGACAGGGAATCCTACAATGAGCAGTTCTTC
CASSQEDRESYNEQFF
>TRBJ1-5|-|TRBV5-6|-
TGTGCCAGCAGCTTAGGAGGGGCCCTAAATCAGCCCCAGCATTTT
CASSLGGALNQPQHF
>TRBJ1-1|-|TRBV29-1|-
TGCAGCGTTGATGAAGAGGGCTCTGAAGCTTTCTTT
CSVDEEGSEAFF
>TRBJ2-3|once|TRBV5-4|-
TGTGCCAGCAGCTCACAGGACACAGGAACAGATACGCAGTATTTT
CASSSQDTGTDTQYF
>TRBJ2-3|-|TRBV27|TRBD2
TGTGCCAGCAGTCCAACTAGCGGGAGGGCGGGAGATACGCAGTATTTT
CASSPTSGRAGDTQYF
>TRBJ1-5|-|TRBV7-9|TRBD1
TGTGCCAGCAGCGGGGGACAGGGAAGTCAGCCCCAGCATTTT
CASSGGQGSQPQHF
>TRBJ2-5|-|TRBV5-4|TRBD2
TGTGCCAGCAGCTTGTGGCAGCGGGGGGGCGAAGAGACCCAGTACTTC
CASSLWQRGGEETQYF
>TRBJ2-3|-|TRBV27|TRBD2
TGTGCCTCCATTTCCGGAGCGGGAGTCGGAGATACGCAGTATTTT
CASISGAGVGDTQYF
>TRBJ2-1|-|TRBV2|TRBD2
TGTGCCAGCAGCGAAATAGCGGGAGAGCAGTTCTTC
CASSEIAGEQFF
>TRBJ2-1|-|TRBV29-1|TRBD2
TGCAGCGTTGAAGGGCTAGCGGTCTACAATGAGCAGTTCTTC
CSVEGLAVYNEQFF
>TRBJ1-1|-|TRBV15|-
TGTGCCACCAGCAGTCCGGGACTGCTGAACACTGAAGCTTTCTTT
CATSSPGLLNTEAFF
>TRBJ1-2|-|TRBV6-6|-
TGTGCCAGCAGTACCCCGGGGAAAGATGGCTACACCTTC
CASSTPGKDGYTF
>TRBJ2-7|-|TRBV2|TRBD2
TGTGCCAGCAGTGAGGCGACTAGCGAGAGGGTTTCCTACGAGCAGTACTTC
CASSEATSERVSYEQYF
>TRBJ2-1|once|TRBV19|-
TGTGCCAGTAGTCCCCCCTCGGCCTACAATGAGCAGTTCTTC
CASSPPSAYNEQFF
>TRBJ2-1|-|TRBV7-9|TRBD1
TGTGCCAGCAGCCTATCCGGGACAGGGTACCGGAGTACCTACAATGAGCAGTTCTTC
CASSLSGTGYRSTYNEQFF
>TRBJ2-2|-|TRBV11-2|TRBD1
TGTGCCAGCAGCTTCGGACAGGGCACCGGGGAGCTGTTTTTT
CASSFGQGTGELFF
>TRBJ2-3|-|TRBV11-2|-
TGTGCCAGCAGCTTACAGGGGCCAGATACGCAGTATTTT
CASSLQGPDTQYF
>TRBJ2-1|-|TRBV27|-
TGTGCCAGCAGTTTAGACAACTACAATGAGCAGTTCTTC
CASSLDNYNEQFF
>TRBJ1-1|-|TRBV28|TRBD1
TGTGCCAGCAGTACCCCGGGACAGGGACTTCGGGACACTGAAGCTTTCTTT
CASSTPGQGLRDTEAFF